A single sample is the source of the 11 T cell receptor beta chains below, sequenced in a study of T cell responses to AZD1222 COVID-19 vaccine. Clones were read by immunoSEQ multiplex PCR, and TCRdb kept only the in-frame ones, dropping some. The data hold about 110,000 clones, with roughly 90% observed a single time. Sequenced here: peripheral blood, sampled on day 0 of MenACWY control vaccination. Receptor source: an adult in good health.

The chain recombines TRBV6-4 with TRBJ1-2; tentative D call: TRBD1 (6 bases). Germline CDR1 and CDR2: MRHNA and SNTAGT. The CDR3 consists of 13 residues. Trimming removed 4 bases from V and 8 bases from J, with 14 bases in between. The DNA for the CDR3 is TGTGCCAGCAGTGGAAACAGGGTCCGCGGCTACACCTTC. Residues: CASSGNRVRGYTF.

The chain links TRBV28 to TRBJ1-5; the D gene is possibly TRBD1 (6 bases). Germline V CDR1 and CDR2: MDHEN, SYDVKM. Trimming removed 7 bases from V and 3 bases from J, with 19 bases in between. The CDR3 runs to 16 residues. CDR3 nucleotide sequence: TGTGCCAGCACCCTCGGAGGGGGGGCGAACAATCAGCCCCAGCATTTT. Its protein product is CASTLGGGANNQPQHF. Full variable domain (rest looked up from reference TRBV28 and TRBJ1-5): DVKVTQSSRYLVKRTGEKVFLECVQDMDHENMFWYRQDPGLGLRLIYFSYDVKMKEKGDIPEGYSVSREKKERFSLILESASTNQTSMYLCASTLGGGANNQPQHFGDGTRLSIL.

The genes are TRBV7-3 and TRBJ2-1, with D perhaps TRBD1 (6 bases). This CDR3 has 14 amino acids. V lost 5 bases and J 5 bases, leaving 13 bases between the germline ends. CDR1 is SGHTA, CDR2 FQGTGA, per germline. The CDR3 sequence is CASSQGGQDNEQFF. The DNA for the CDR3 is TGTGCCAGCAGCCAAGGGGGACAAGACAATGAGCAGTTCTTC.

This clone was counted a single time. The V call is TRBV5-6, the J call TRBJ2-7; 12 bases map to TRBD2. Losses at the gene ends were 4 bases for V and 6 bases for J; bases not matched to a gene: 8. In germline, CDR1 is SGHDT, CDR2 YYEEEE. The CDR3 spans 15 residues. DNA of the CDR3: TGTGCCAGCAGCCCCTCACTAGCGGGGGGCCTCGAGCAGTACTTC. Translation: CASSPSLAGGLEQYF. Using reference TRBV5-6 and TRBJ2-7 for the parts outside the CDR3, the full variable domain is DAGVTQSPTHLIKTRGQQVTLRCSPKSGHDTVSWYQQALGQGPQFIFQYYEEEERQRGNFPDRFSGHQFPNYSSELNVNALLLGDSALYLCASSPSLAGGLEQYFGPGTRLTVT.

In its sample, this clone was seen once. The CDR3 loop reads CASSSPLGGRKNEKLFF. CDR3 in DNA: TGTGCCAGCAGTTCCCCTCTCGGGGGCAGGAAAAATGAAAAACTGTTTTTT. The J gene is TRBJ1-4, the V gene TRBV28; TRBD1 might be the D (6 bases). The V and J ends lost 4 bases and 5 bases respectively, with 20 bases between them. Germline CDR1 reads MDHEN; CDR2 reads SYDVKM. The CDR3 covers 17 residues.

This clone turned up a few times. The chain carries TRBV30 and TRBJ1-4, with TRBD1 matching over 9 bases. The V gene's germline CDR1 is GTSNPN and CDR2 SVGIG (reference sequence). V was pared by 2 bases and J by 7 bases, with 5 bases of the junction left unmatched. This CDR3 is built from 14 residues. The CDR3 region has the DNA TGTGCCTGGAGTCCACAGGGGGCCGGTGAAAAACTGTTTTTT. Its protein is CAWSPQGAGEKLFF.

The rearrangement joins TRBV10-2 to TRBJ1-1; possible D gene TRBD1, 5 bases. The CDR3 is 14 residues long. Germline CDR1 reads WSHSY; CDR2 reads SAAADI. V shed 0 bases and J shed 6 bases, with 11 bases lying between them. The CDR3 DNA sequence: TGCGCCAGCAGTGAGTCGGAGGGGCGCTCTGAAGCTTTCTTT. Translation: CASSESEGRSEAFF.

This sequence joins TRBV5-1 and TRBJ1-4; D not certain. The length of the CDR3 is 18 residues. Per the germline V gene, CDR1 is SGHRS and CDR2 is YFSETQ. The V end was cut by 4 bases, the J end by 4 bases, with 23 bases between. For the CDR3, the DNA is TGCGCCAGCAGCCCCTATCCGCTAGACTTGGCGATTAATGAAAAACTGTTTTTT. Encoded protein: CASSPYPLDLAINEKLFF.

J is TRBJ2-7 and V is TRBV10-3, with no clear D. V was cut by 0 bases and J by 3 bases, with 3 bases left in between. CDR3 length equals 12 residues. The germline gives CDR1 ENHRY, CDR2 SYGVKD. For the CDR3, the DNA is TGTGCCATCAGTGAGTCGATCTACGAGCAGTACTTC. Its translation: CAISESIYEQYF.

This sequence joins TRBV19 and TRBJ1-4; D not certain. Germline CDR1 is LNHDA and CDR2 is SQIVND (reference sequence). There are 13 residues in the CDR3. V was clipped by 7 bases and J by 4 bases, with 10 bases between them. Written as DNA, the CDR3 is TGTGCCAGTACCGTGTTCGGTAATGAAAAACTGTTTTTT. Translating it yields CASTVFGNEKLFF.

The chain uses TRBV10-3 and TRBJ1-3, with a tentative D call TRBD1 (6 bases). This CDR3 comprises 13 residues. V lost 8 bases and J 2 bases, leaving 10 bases between the germline ends. The germline V gene encodes CDR1 ENHRY and CDR2 SYGVKD. CDR3 DNA sequence: TGTGCCATCGGCGGGACACCTGGAAACACCATATATTTT. Protein sequence: CAIGGTPGNTIYF.